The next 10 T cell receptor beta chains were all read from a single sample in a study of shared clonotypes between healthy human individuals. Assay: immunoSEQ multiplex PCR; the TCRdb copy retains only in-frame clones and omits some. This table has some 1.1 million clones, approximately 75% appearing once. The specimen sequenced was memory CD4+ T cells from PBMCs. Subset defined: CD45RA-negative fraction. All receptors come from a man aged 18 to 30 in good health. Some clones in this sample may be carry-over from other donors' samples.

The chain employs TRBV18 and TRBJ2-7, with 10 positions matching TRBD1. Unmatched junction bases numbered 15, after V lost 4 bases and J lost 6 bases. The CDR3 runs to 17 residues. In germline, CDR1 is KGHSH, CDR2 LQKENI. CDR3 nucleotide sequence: TGTGCCAGCTCACTCAACGGGGCCGGGACAGGGGCCCCCGAGCAGTACTTC. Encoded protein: CASSLNGAGTGAPEQYF.

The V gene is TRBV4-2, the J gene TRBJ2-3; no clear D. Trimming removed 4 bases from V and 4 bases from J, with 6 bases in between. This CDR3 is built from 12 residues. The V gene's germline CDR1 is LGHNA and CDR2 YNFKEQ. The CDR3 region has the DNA TGTGCCAGCAGCCTGAAATCAGATACGCAGTATTTT. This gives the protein CASSLKSDTQYF.

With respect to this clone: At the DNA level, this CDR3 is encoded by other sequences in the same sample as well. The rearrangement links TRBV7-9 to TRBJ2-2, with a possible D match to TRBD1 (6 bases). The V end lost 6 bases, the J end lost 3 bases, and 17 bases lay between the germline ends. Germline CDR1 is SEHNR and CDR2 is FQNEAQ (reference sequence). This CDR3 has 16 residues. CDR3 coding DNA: TGTGCCAGCAGACTGCCGTTCAGGGGAGACACCGGGGAGCTGTTTTTT. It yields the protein CASRLPFRGDTGELFF.

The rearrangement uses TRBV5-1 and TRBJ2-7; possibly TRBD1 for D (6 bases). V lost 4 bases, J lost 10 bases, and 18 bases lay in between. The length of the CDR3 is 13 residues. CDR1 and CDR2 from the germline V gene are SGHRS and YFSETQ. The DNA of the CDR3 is TGCGCCAGCAGCCCGGAAGGGGGACCCGGACAGTACTTC. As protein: CASSPEGGPGQYF. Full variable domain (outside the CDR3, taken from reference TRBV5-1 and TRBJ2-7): KAGVTQTPRYLIKTRGQQVTLSCSPISGHRSVSWYQQTPGQGLQFLFEYFSETQRNKGNFPGRFSGRQFSNSRSEMNVSTLELGDSALYLCASSPEGGPGQYFGPGTRLTVT.

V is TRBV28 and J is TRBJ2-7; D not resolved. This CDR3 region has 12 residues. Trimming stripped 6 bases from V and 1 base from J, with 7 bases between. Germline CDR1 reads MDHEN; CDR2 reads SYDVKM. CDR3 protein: CASRDGSYEQYF. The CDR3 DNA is TGTGCCAGCAGGGACGGTTCCTACGAGCAGTACTTC.

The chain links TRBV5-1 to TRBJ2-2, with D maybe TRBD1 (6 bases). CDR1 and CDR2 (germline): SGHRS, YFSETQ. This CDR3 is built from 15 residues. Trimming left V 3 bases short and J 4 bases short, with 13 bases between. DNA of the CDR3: TGCGCCAGCAGCTCAGGAACAGGGATCACCGGGGAGCTGTTTTTT. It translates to CASSSGTGITGELFF.

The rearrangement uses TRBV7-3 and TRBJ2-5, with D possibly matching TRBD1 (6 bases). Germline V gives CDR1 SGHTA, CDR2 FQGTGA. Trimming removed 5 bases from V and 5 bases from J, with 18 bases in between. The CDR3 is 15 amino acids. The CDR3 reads CASSVKQGSWETQYF. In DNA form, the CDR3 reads TGTGCCAGCAGCGTAAAACAGGGATCCTGGGAGACCCAGTACTTC.

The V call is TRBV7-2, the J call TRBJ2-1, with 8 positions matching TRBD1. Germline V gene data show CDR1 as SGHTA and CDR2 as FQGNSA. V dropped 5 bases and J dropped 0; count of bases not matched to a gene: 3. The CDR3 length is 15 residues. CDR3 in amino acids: CASSRTGSSYNEQFF. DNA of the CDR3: TGTGCCAGCAGCCGGACAGGGAGCTCCTACAATGAGCAGTTCTTC.

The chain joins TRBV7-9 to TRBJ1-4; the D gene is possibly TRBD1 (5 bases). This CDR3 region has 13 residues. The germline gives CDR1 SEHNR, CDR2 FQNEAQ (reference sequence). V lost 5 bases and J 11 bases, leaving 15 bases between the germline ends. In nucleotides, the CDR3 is TGTGCCAGCAGCAACCTGACGGGGGGGAAACTGTTTTTT. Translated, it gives CASSNLTGGKLFF.

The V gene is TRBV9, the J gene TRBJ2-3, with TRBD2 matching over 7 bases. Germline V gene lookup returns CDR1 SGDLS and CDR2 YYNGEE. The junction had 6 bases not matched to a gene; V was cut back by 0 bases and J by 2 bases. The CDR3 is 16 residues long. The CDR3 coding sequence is TGTGCCAGCAGCGTAGGATTGCGGGAGACCACAGATACGCAGTATTTT. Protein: CASSVGLRETTDTQYF.